Following are 23 T cell receptor beta chains from one sample sequenced in a study of T cells in tumors and immune-related adverse events. Method: immunoSEQ multiplex PCR; TCRdb's copy keeps in-frame clones and lacks some. The sample lists roughly 2,500 clones; approximately 83% were seen once. The sequenced sample was tumor tissue, obtained from a patient treated with anti-PD-1 therapy. Every receptor here comes from a female donor with metastatic renal cell carcinoma.

The chain couples TRBV5-1 to TRBJ2-3; TRBD2 aligns across 7 bases. The V segment lost 1 base and the J segment 1 base; nucleotides outside the gene matches: 3. Germline assignment: CDR1 SGHRS and CDR2 YFSETQ. This CDR3 is 15 amino acids long. This CDR3 is CASSLRLAGTDTQYF. As DNA, the CDR3 is TGCGCCAGCAGCTTGCGCCTAGCGGGCACAGATACGCAGTATTTT.

Comment on this clone: Additional DNA sequences in this sample encode the identical CDR3. The chain links TRBV2 to TRBJ1-2; perhaps TRBD1 as D (6 bases). Trimming removed 6 bases at V and 4 bases at J, with 12 bases between. Per germline, CDR1 SNHLY and CDR2 FYNNEI. The CDR3 is 13 residues long. The CDR3 loop reads CASSERQVYGYTF. In DNA form, the CDR3 reads TGTGCCAGCAGCGAACGACAGGTCTATGGCTACACCTTC. Supplemented by reference TRBV2 and TRBJ1-2, the full variable domain reads EPEVTQTPSHQVTQMGQEVILRCVPISNHLYFYWYRQILGQKVEFLVSFYNNEISEKSEIFDDQFSVERPDGSNFTLKIRSTKLEDSAMYFCASSERQVYGYTFGSGTRLTVV.

CDR3 DNA sequence: TGTGCCAGTAGTATAGACCCGGGGTCCGACGAGCAGTACTTC. Translating it yields CASSIDPGSDEQYF. The gene calls are TRBV19 and TRBJ2-7, with D maybe TRBD2 (5 bases). The V end was cut by 0 bases, the J end by 5 bases, with 11 bases between. Germline V lookup: CDR1 LNHDA, CDR2 SQIVND (reference sequence). The CDR3 runs to 14 residues.

V gene TRBV7-9 combines with J gene TRBJ1-5; weak D call: TRBD1 (5 bases). Germline loops: CDR1 SEHNR, CDR2 FQNEAQ (reference sequence). There are 13 residues in the CDR3. Trimming cost V 3 bases and J 9 bases, with 12 bases left between them. CDR3: CASSFGGEGPQHF. The CDR3 DNA follows: TGTGCCAGCAGCTTTGGGGGTGAGGGGCCCCAGCATTTT.

About this clone itself: One end of the junction does not line up with germline, which may come from a read error. The gene calls are TRBV7-8 and TRBJ2-6, with TRBD1 as a possible D gene (5 bases). Germline CDR1 SGHVS, CDR2 FQNEAQ. The CDR3 runs 15 residues. CDR3 coding DNA: TGTGCCAGCAGCTTAGCGATGTCTGGGGCCAACGTCCCGACTTTC. Protein: CASSLAMSGANVPTF.

The rearrangement joins TRBV30 to TRBJ2-7; no clear D gene. V lost 2 bases, J lost 1 base, and 9 bases lay in between. The germline V gene encodes CDR1 GTSNPN and CDR2 SVGIG (reference sequence). The CDR3 sequence is 13 residues long. The CDR3 coding sequence is TGTGCCTGGAGTATAGCAGATTCCTACGAGCAGTACTTC. This sequence encodes CAWSIADSYEQYF.

The chain recombines TRBV19 with TRBJ2-3; D is perhaps TRBD1 or TRBD2 (5 bases each). V was clipped by 11 bases and J by 4 bases, with 22 bases between them. Germline V gene lookup returns CDR1 LNHDA and CDR2 SQIVND (reference sequence). This CDR3 is built from 15 residues. The CDR3 bases are TGTGCCTCCTCTGAGAGGGCCAGGGCCGCAGATACGCAGTATTTT. It codes for CASSERARAADTQYF.

The V and J genes are TRBV6-5 and TRBJ1-3; 8 bases fit TRBD1. V shed 5 bases and J 2 bases; nucleotides not matched to a gene: 2. The CDR3 is 14 residues long. Germline assignment: CDR1 MNHEY and CDR2 SVGAGI. The CDR3 DNA reads as TGTGCCAGCAGTATGGACAGGGCTGGAAACACCATATATTTT. Encoded protein: CASSMDRAGNTIYF.

The chain uses TRBV5-1 and TRBJ2-1, with a weak D call TRBD2 (6 bases). The CDR3 runs to 15 residues. The V and J ends lost 1 base and 3 bases respectively, with 11 bases between them. Germline V gene sequence: CDR1 SGHRS, CDR2 YFSETQ. The CDR3, as DNA: TGCGCCAGCAGCTTGACCGGCGGGAACTACAATGAGCAGTTCTTC. Translating gives CASSLTGGNYNEQFF.

V gene TRBV21-1 combines with J gene TRBJ1-5; TRBD1, the table's D call, was not compared with the DNA. TRBV21-1 counts as a pseudogene. The CDR3 contains 17 residues. The CDR3 loop reads CASSKAADRGGNQPQHF. The DNA of the CDR3 is TGTGCCAGCAGCAAAGCTGCGGACAGGGGCGGCAATCAGCCCCAGCATTTT.

The chain is built from TRBV6-1 and TRBJ1-5; tentative D call: TRBD1 (5 bases). Between the trimmed V and J ends, which lost 6 bases and 2 bases, there was a span of 14 bases. The CDR3 is 15 residues long. CDR1 MNHNS and CDR2 SASEGT come from the germline V gene. CDR3 in amino acids: CASSAGRWGNQPQHF. The CDR3 DNA reads TGTGCCAGCAGCGCGGGACGGTGGGGCAATCAGCCCCAGCATTTT.

The rearrangement joins TRBV7-9 to TRBJ2-3; D uncertain. The germline V gene has CDR1 SEHNR and CDR2 FQNEAQ (reference sequence). The CDR3 loop spans 12 amino acids. The V end was cut by 2 bases, the J end by 10 bases, with 10 bases between. The chain's CDR3 is CASSLSGSPQYF. The CDR3 DNA is TGTGCCAGCAGCTTAAGTGGCAGCCCGCAGTATTTT.

This rearrangement joins TRBV29-1 to TRBJ1-2, with TRBD1 as a possible D gene (5 bases). Trimming removed 8 bases from V and 5 bases from J, with 15 bases in between. This CDR3 spans 12 amino acids. Germline assignment: CDR1 SQVTM and CDR2 ANQGSEA. The CDR3 sequence: CSLGEQSYGYTF. DNA for the CDR3: TGCAGCTTGGGGGAACAGTCGTATGGCTACACCTTC.

This chain uses TRBV6-7 with TRBJ2-3; maybe TRBD2 (5 bases). TRBV6-7 is an ORF; its function is uncertain. The CDR3 runs to 13 residues. V lost 8 bases and J 4 bases, leaving 13 bases between the germline ends. The CDR3, as DNA: TGTGCCAGCCGAGGGCTAGCCCCAGATACGCAGTATTTT. Its translation is CASRGLAPDTQYF.

The chain links TRBV11-2 to TRBJ1-2, with D uncertain. V was shortened by 7 bases and J by 0 bases, with 9 bases between the two germline ends. The germline V gene has CDR1 SGHAT and CDR2 FQNNGV. The CDR3 extends over 13 amino acids. The chain's CDR3 is CASTISSNYGYTF. CDR3 nucleotide sequence: TGTGCCAGCACCATCTCCTCTAACTATGGCTACACCTTC.

This sequence joins TRBV4-2 and TRBJ2-7; 9 nucleotides agree with TRBD1. Germline CDR1 is LGHNA and CDR2 is YNFKEQ. Trimming removed 4 bases from V and 3 bases from J; junction bases left unmatched: 13. The CDR3 covers 17 residues. CDR3 bases: TGTGCCAGCAGCCGAGAGGACGACGGGACAGGGCTCTACGAGCAGTACTTC. The encoded protein is CASSREDDGTGLYEQYF.

The J gene is TRBJ2-7, the V gene TRBV11-3, with D maybe TRBD2 (7 bases). This CDR3 spans 14 amino acids. The V end lost 5 bases, the J end lost 7 bases, and 18 bases lay between the germline ends. CDR1 is SGHNT, CDR2 YENEEA, per germline. The CDR3 spells CASSPGGSTWEQYF. The DNA for the CDR3 is TGTGCCAGCAGCCCGGGGGGCTCCACCTGGGAGCAGTACTTC.

The chain carries TRBV4-1 and TRBJ1-5, with 7 nucleotides matching TRBD1. V lost 4 bases and J lost 2; bases outside the gene matches: 23. The germline CDR1 and CDR2 sequences are MGHRA and YSYEKL. CDR3 length: 21 amino acids. This CDR3 is CASSRSGGGQVGLVGNQPQHF. The CDR3 bases are TGCGCCAGCAGCCGCAGTGGTGGAGGACAGGTTGGTTTAGTGGGCAATCAGCCCCAGCATTTT.

CDR3 DNA: TGTGCCAGCAGCACAGGGACAGGTTACAATGAGCAGTTCTTC. This encodes CASSTGTGYNEQFF. The chain has TRBV11-2 and TRBJ2-1, with 8 bases lining up with TRBD1. Looked up from germline, CDR1 is SGHAT and CDR2 is FQNNGV. V dropped 5 bases and J dropped 4; count of bases not matched to a gene: 4. This CDR3 is 14 amino acids long.

The chain uses TRBV10-2 and TRBJ2-7; D not certain. From germline, CDR1 is WSHSY and CDR2 SAAADI. The V and J ends lost 6 bases and 6 bases respectively, with 9 bases between them. CDR3 length: 11 residues. CDR3: CASRGLIEQYF. The CDR3, as DNA: TGCGCCAGCAGGGGATTAATCGAGCAGTACTTC.

With regard to this clone: Distinct nucleotide sequences in the sample also encode this CDR3. This sequence joins TRBV19 and TRBJ1-1; D is possibly TRBD1 (6 bases). Germline V lookup: CDR1 LNHDA, CDR2 SQIVND (reference sequence). V was shortened by 7 bases and J by 2 bases, with 23 bases between the two germline ends. The CDR3 runs to 17 residues. The CDR3 reads CASTKGWGRGINTEAFF. The CDR3 DNA follows: TGTGCCAGTACCAAAGGGTGGGGGCGGGGGATTAACACTGAAGCTTTCTTT. Looking up the rest from reference TRBV19 and TRBJ1-1 gives the full variable domain: DGGITQSPKYLFRKEGQNVTLSCEQNLNHDAMYWYRQDPGQGLRLIYYSQIVNDFQKGDIAEGYSVSREKKESFPLTVTSAQKNPTAFYLCASTKGWGRGINTEAFFGQGTRLTVV.

This chain links TRBV7-2 with TRBJ1-1; D gene uncertain. The CDR3 sequence is 13 residues long. Trimming took 0 bases from V and 6 from J, leaving 8 bases between them. Germline assignment: CDR1 SGHTA and CDR2 FQGNSA. CDR3 loop: CASSLAPFAEAFF. The CDR3 DNA is TGTGCCAGCAGCTTAGCCCCTTTTGCTGAAGCTTTCTTT.

This chain connects TRBV7-9 to TRBJ2-1, with D unclear. The germline V gene has CDR1 SEHNR and CDR2 FQNEAQ (reference sequence). This CDR3 region has 16 residues. V lost 0 bases to trimming and J lost 4 bases, with 13 bases between them. Here the CDR3 reads CASSLAWVSEYNEQFF. In DNA form, the CDR3 reads TGTGCCAGCAGCTTAGCTTGGGTTTCGGAGTACAATGAGCAGTTCTTC.